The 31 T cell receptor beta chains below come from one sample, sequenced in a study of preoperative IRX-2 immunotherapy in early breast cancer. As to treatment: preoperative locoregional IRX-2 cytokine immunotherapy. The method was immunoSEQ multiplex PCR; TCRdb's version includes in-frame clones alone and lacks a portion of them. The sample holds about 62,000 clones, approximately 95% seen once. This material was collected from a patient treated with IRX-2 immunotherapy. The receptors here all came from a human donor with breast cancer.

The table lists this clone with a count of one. For the CDR3, the DNA is TGTGCCAGCAGCTTGGAGGGGTTGAACACTGAAGCTTTCTTT. The encoded protein is CASSLEGLNTEAFF. V is TRBV5-6 and J is TRBJ1-1; perhaps TRBD1 as D (5 bases). V lost 0 bases to trimming and J lost 0 bases, with 6 bases between them. Per germline, CDR1 SGHDT and CDR2 YYEEEE. The length of the CDR3 is 14 residues.

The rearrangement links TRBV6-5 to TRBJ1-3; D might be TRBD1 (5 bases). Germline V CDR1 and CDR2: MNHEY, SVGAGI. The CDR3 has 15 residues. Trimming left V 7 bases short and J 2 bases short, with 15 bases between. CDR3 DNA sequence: TGTGCCAGCATCCCCCCAGGGTCTGCTGGAAACACCATATATTTT. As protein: CASIPPGSAGNTIYF.

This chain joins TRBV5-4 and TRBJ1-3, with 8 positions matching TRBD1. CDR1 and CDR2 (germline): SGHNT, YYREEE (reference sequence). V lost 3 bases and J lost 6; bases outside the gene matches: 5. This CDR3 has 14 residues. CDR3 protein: CASSSDRAANTIYF. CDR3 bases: TGTGCCAGCAGCTCGGACAGGGCGGCAAACACCATATATTTT.

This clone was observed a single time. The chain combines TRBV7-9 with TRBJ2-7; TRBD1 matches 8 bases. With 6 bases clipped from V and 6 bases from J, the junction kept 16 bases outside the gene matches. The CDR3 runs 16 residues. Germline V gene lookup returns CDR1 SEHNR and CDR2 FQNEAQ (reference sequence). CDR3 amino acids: CASSDPGQVFLGEQYF. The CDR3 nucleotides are TGTGCCAGCAGTGATCCGGGACAGGTATTCCTCGGCGAGCAGTACTTC.

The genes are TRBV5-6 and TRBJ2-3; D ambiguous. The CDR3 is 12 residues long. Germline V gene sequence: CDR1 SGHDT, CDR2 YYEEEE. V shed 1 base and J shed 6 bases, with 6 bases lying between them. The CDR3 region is CASSLSFDTQYF. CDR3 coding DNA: TGTGCCAGCAGCTTGAGTTTTGATACGCAGTATTTT. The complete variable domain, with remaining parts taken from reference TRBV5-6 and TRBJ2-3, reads DAGVTQSPTHLIKTRGQQVTLRCSPKSGHDTVSWYQQALGQGPQFIFQYYEEEERQRGNFPDRFSGHQFPNYSSELNVNALLLGDSALYLCASSLSFDTQYFGPGTRLTVL.

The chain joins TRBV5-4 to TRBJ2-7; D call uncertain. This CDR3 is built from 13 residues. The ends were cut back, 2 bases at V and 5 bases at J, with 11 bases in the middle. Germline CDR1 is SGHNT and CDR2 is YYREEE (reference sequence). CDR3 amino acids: CASSLNSNHEQYF. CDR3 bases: TGTGCCAGCAGCTTAAACAGTAACCACGAGCAGTACTTC.

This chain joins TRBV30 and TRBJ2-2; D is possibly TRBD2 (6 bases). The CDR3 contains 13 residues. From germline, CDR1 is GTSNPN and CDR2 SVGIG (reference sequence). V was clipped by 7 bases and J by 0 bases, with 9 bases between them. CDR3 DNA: TGTGCCTTGACTAGAACGAACACCGGGGAGCTGTTTTTT. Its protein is CALTRTNTGELFF.

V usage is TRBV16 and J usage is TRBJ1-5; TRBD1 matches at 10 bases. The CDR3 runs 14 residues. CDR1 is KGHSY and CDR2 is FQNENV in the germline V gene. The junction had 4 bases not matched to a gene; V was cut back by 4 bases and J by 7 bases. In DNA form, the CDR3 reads TGTGCCAGCAGCCTCGGGACAGGGGAACAGCCCCAGCATTTT. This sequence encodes CASSLGTGEQPQHF.

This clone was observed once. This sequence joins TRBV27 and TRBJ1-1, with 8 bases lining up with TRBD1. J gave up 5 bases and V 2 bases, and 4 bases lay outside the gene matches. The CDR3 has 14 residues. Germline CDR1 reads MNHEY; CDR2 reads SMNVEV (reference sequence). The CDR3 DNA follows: TGTGCCAGCAGTTTACTTACAGGGGGGACTGAAGCTTTCTTT. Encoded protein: CASSLLTGGTEAFF.

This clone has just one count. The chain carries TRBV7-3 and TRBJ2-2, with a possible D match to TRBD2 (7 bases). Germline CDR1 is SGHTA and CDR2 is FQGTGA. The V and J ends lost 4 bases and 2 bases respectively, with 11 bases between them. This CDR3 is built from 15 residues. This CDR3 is CASSSGGTNTGELFF. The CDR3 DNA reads TGTGCCAGCAGCTCGGGGGGCACAAACACCGGGGAGCTGTTTTTT. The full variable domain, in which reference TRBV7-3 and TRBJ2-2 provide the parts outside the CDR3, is GAGVSQTPSNKVTEKGKYVELRCDPISGHTALYWYRQSLGQGPEFLIYFQGTGAADDSGLPNDRFFAVRPEGSVSTLKIQRTERGDSAVYLCASSSGGTNTGELFFGEGSRLTVL.

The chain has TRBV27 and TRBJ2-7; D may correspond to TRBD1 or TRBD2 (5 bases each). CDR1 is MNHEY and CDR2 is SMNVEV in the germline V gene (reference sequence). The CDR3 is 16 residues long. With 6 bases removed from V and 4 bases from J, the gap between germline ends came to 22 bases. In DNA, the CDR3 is TGTGCCAGCAGCCTGTGGGGGAGCCCTCCCCCGTACGAGCAGTACTTC. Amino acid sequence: CASSLWGSPPPYEQYF.

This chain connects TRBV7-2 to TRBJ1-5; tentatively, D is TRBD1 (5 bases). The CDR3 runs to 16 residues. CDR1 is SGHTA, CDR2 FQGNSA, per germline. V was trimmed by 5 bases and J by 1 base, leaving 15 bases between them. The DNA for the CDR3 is TGTGCCAGCAGCCTGCTGGGGGGAGCAAGCAATCAGCCCCAGCATTTT. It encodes CASSLLGGASNQPQHF.

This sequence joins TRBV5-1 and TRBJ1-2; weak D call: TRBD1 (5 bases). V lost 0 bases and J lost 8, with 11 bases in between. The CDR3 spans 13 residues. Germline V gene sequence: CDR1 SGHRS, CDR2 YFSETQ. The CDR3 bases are TGCGCCAGCAGCTTGGATAGGGGTCAAGGCTACACCTTC. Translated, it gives CASSLDRGQGYTF.

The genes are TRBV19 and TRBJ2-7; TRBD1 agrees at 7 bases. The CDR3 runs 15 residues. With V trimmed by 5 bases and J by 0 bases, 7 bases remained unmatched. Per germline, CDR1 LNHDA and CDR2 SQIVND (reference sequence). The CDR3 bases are TGTGCCAGTAGTGCCTCGGGACAGAGCTCCTACGAGCAGTACTTC. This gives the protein CASSASGQSSYEQYF.

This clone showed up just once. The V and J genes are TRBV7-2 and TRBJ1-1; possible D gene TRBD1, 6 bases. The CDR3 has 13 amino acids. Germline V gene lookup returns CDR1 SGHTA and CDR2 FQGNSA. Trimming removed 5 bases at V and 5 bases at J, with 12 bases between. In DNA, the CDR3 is TGTGCCAGCAGCCTCACAGGGATTACTGAAGCTTTCTTT. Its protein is CASSLTGITEAFF.

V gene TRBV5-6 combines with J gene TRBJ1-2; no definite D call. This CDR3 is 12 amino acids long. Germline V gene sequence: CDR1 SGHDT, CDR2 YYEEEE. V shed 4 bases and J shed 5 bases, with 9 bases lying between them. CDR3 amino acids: CASSVEGYGYTF. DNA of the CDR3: TGTGCCAGCAGCGTGGAAGGGTATGGCTACACCTTC. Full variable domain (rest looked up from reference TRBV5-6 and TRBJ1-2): DAGVTQSPTHLIKTRGQQVTLRCSPKSGHDTVSWYQQALGQGPQFIFQYYEEEERQRGNFPDRFSGHQFPNYSSELNVNALLLGDSALYLCASSVEGYGYTFGSGTRLTVV.

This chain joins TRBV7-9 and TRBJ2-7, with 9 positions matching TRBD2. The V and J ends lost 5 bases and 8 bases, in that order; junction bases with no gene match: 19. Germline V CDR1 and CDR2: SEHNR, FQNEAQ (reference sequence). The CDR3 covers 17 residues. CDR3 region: CASSQDGSGGAPRQQYF. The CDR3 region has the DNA TGTGCCAGCAGCCAAGATGGTAGCGGGGGAGCTCCTCGGCAGCAGTACTTC. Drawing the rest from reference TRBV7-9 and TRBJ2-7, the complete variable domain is DTGVSQNPRHKITKRGQNVTFRCDPISEHNRLYWYRQTLGQGPEFLTYFQNEAQLEKSRLLSDRFSAERPKGSFSTLEIQRTEQGDSAMYLCASSQDGSGGAPRQQYFGPGTRLTVT.

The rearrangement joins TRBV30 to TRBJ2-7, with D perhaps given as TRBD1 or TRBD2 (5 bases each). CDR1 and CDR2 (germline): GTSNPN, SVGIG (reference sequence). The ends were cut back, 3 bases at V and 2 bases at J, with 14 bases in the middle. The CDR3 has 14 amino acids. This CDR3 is CAWSHGQGPYEQYF. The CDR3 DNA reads TGTGCCTGGAGCCATGGGCAGGGACCCTACGAGCAGTACTTC.

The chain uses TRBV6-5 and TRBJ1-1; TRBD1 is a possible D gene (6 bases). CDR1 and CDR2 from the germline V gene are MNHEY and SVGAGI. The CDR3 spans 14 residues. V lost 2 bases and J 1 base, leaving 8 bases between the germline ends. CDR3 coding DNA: TGTGCCAGCAGTTACAGGGACAAGAACACTGAAGCTTTCTTT. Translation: CASSYRDKNTEAFF.

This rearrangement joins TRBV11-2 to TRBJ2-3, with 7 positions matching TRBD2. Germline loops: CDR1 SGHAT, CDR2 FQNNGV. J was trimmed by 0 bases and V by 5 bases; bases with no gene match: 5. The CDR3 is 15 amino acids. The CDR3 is CASSPSGVSTDTQYF. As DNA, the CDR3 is TGTGCCAGCAGCCCGAGCGGGGTTAGCACAGATACGCAGTATTTT. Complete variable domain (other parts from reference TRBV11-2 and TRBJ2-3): EAGVAQSPRYKIIEKRQSVAFWCNPISGHATLYWYQQILGQGPKLLIQFQNNGVVDDSQLPKDRFSAERLKGVDSTLKIQPAKLEDSAVYLCASSPSGVSTDTQYFGPGTRLTVL.

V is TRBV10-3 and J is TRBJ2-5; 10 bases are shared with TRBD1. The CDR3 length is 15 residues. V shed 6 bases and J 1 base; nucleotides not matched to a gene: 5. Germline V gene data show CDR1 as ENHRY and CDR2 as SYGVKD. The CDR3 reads CAIRDWDRGQETQYF. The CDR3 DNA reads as TGTGCCATCAGGGACTGGGACAGGGGCCAAGAGACCCAGTACTTC.

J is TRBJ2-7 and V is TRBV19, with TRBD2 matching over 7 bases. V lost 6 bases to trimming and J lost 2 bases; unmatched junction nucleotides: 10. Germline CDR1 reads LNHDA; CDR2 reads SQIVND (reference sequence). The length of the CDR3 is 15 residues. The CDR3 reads CASSPSSSGAYEQYF. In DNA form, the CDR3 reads TGTGCCAGTAGCCCCTCGTCTAGCGGAGCCTACGAGCAGTACTTC.

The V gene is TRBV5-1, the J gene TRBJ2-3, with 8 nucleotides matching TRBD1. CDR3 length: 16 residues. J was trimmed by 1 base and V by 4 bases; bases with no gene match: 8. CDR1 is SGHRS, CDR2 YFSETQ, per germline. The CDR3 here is CASSGRPGQGTDTQYF. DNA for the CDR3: TGCGCCAGCAGCGGACGCCCGGGACAGGGCACAGATACGCAGTATTTT.

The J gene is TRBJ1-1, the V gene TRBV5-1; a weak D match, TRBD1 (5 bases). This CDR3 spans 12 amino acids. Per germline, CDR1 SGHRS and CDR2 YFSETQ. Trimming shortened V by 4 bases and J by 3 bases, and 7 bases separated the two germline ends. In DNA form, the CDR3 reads TGCGCCAGCAGCCAGACAGACACTGAAGCTTTCTTT. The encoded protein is CASSQTDTEAFF.

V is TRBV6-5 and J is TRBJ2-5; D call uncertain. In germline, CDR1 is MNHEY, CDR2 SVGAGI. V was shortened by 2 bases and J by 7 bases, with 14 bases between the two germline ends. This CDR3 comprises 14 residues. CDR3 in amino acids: CASSYRSAQRTQYF. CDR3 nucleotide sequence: TGTGCCAGCAGTTACAGGTCAGCTCAACGGACCCAGTACTTC.

Here the CDR3 DNA reads TGCGCCAGCAGCCAAGTGACAAAGGCGACCCGCGGGGCCAACGTCCTGACTTTC. Translated: CASSQVTKATRGANVLTF. This chain links TRBV4-1 with TRBJ2-6; the D is unclear. This CDR3 region has 18 residues. V was clipped by 1 base and J by 4 bases, with 17 bases between them. The germline V gene encodes CDR1 MGHRA and CDR2 YSYEKL.

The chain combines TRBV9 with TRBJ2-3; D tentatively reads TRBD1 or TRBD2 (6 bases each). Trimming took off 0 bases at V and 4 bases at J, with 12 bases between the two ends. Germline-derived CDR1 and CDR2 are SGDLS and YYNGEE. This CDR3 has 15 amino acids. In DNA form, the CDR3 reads TGTGCCAGCAGCGTAGGGGGGGCTAGTGCAGATACGCAGTATTTT. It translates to CASSVGGASADTQYF. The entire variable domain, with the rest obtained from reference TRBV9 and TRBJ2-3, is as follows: DSGVTQTPKHLITATGQRVTLRCSPRSGDLSVYWYQQSLDQGLQFLIQYYNGEERAKGNILERFSAQQFPDLHSELNLSSLELGDSALYFCASSVGGASADTQYFGPGTRLTVL.

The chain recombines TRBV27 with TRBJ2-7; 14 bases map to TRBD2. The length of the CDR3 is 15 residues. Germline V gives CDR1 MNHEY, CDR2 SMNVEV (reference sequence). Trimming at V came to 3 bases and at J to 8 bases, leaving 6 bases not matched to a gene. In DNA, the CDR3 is TGTGCCAGCAGTTTCCGGACTAGCGGGGGGCCTCAGCAGTACTTC. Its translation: CASSFRTSGGPQQYF.

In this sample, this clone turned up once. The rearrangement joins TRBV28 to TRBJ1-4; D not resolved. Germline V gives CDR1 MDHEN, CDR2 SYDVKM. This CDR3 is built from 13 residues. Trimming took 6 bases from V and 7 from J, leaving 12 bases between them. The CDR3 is CASSNLVSEKLFF. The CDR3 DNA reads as TGTGCCAGCAGCAACCTTGTTTCTGAAAAACTGTTTTTT.

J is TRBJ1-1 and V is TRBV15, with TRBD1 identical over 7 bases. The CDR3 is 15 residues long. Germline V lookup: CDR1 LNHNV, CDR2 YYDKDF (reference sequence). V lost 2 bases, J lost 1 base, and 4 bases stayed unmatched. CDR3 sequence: CATSRPEGANTEAFF. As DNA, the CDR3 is TGTGCCACCAGCAGACCGGAGGGGGCGAACACTGAAGCTTTCTTT.

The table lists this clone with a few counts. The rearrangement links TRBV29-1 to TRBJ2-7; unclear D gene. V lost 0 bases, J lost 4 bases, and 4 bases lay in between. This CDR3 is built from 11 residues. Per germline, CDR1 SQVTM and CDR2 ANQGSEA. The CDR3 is CSVEESYEQYF. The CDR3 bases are TGCAGCGTTGAAGAGTCTTACGAGCAGTACTTC.